The clone carrying this TCR beta chain was counted between two and nine times. The antigen remains unidentified. TCRdb re-called the 5' RACE reads through MiXCR, storing one row per CDR3 protein. The repertoire holds approximately 300,000 distinct CDR3 sequences, with around a sixth as singletons. This entry belongs to a study of T-cell memory formation after mild COVID-19. Regarding the study as a whole: Nothing confirmed that second-wave clones peaking on day 37 were specific for SARS-CoV-2.

The trim removed 1 base at V and 8 bases at J, leaving 6 bases unmatched. This CDR3 has 15 amino acids. The germline gives CDR1 SEHNR, CDR2 FQNEAQ (reference sequence). Sequencing was done on a sample of PBMCs or a T cell subset sorted from them (not recorded which). This TCR came from a man aged 18 to 29 who had mild COVID-19 (a few samples of this study predate the infection). Cell type and time point are not known. V usage is TRBV7-9 and J usage is TRBJ2-3; 10 bases map to TRBD1. CDR3 sequence reads: CASSLGGTGDGTQYF. Written as DNA, the CDR3 is TGTGCCAGCAGCTTAGGGGGGACAGGGGACGGTACGCAGTATTTT.